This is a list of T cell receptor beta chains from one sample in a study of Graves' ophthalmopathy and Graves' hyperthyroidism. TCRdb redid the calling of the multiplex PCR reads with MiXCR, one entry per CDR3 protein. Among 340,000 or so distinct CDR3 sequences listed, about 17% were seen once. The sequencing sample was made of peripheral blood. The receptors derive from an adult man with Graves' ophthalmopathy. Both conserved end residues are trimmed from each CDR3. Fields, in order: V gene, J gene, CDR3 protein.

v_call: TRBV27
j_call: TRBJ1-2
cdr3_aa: ASSESWGSVYGYT

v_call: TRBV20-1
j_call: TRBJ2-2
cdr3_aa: SARDFRAGELF

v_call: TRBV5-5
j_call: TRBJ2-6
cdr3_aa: ASSLTGANVLT

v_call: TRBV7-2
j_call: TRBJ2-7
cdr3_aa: ASSSQGDEQY

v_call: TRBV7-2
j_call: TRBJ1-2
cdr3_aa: ASSLAAGFGYGYT

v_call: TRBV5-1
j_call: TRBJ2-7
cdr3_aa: ASSAGYAYEQY

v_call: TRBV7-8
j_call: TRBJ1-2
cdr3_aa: ASSLLRGAYGYT

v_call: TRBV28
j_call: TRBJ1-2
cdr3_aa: ASSLEVRDWGYT

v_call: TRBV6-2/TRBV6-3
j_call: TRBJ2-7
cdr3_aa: ASSGTSGYSYEQY

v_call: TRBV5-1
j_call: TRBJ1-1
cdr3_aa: ASSLDQTEAF

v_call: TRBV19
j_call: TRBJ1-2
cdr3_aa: ASSGRSGSYGYT